Shown below are 17 T cell receptor beta chains from a single sample sequenced in a study of identical twins. TCRdb called the 5' RACE reads again in MiXCR, with one record for every CDR3 protein. The sample records around 680,000 distinct CDR3 sequences, less than 10% being singletons. These data are also associated with another study on yellow fever vaccine responses in identical twins.

Material: PBMCs. These receptors all come from a woman younger than 30 in good health.

The chain links TRBV7-6 to TRBJ2-6; tentative D call: TRBD2 (5 bases). This CDR3 has 19 amino acids. Germline V CDR1 and CDR2: SGHVS, FNYEAQ. The V gene lost 4 bases and the J gene lost 0 bases, with 19 bases spanning the gap. CDR3 in DNA: TGTGCCAGCAGCTCGAGGACTGAGAGCGGCGCCTCTGGGGCCAACGTCCTGACTTTC. Amino acids: CASSSRTESGASGANVLTF.

This clonotype was seen ten or more times. The chain joins TRBV2 to TRBJ2-6, with a weak D call TRBD2 (7 bases). Between the trimmed V and J ends, which lost 2 bases and 2 bases, there was a span of 10 bases. Germline CDR1 SNHLY, CDR2 FYNNEI. The CDR3 runs to 16 residues. The CDR3 loop is CASSETGGTGANVLTF. Written as DNA, the CDR3 is TGTGCCAGCAGTGAAACGGGGGGCACTGGGGCCAACGTCCTGACTTTC.

This clonotype has at least ten counts. The gene calls are TRBV7-2 and TRBJ2-7; 12 bases are a match to TRBD2. Germline V gives CDR1 SGHTA, CDR2 FQGNSA. V dropped 4 bases and J dropped 0; count of bases not matched to a gene: 4. This CDR3 comprises 16 residues. CDR3 nucleotide sequence: TGTGCCAGCAGCTCGCTAGCGGGGGGGACCTCCTACGAGCAGTACTTC. Translating it yields CASSSLAGGTSYEQYF. The variable domain in full, with the rest retrieved from reference TRBV7-2 and TRBJ2-7, is GAGVSQSPSNKVTEKGKDVELRCDPISGHTALYWYRQSLGQGLEFLIYFQGNSAPDKSGLPSDRFSAERTGGSVSTLTIQRTQQEDSAVYLCASSSLAGGTSYEQYFGPGTRLTVT.

This chain links TRBV5-1 with TRBJ2-1; D is uncertain. The CDR3 has 15 residues. CDR1 and CDR2 from the germline V gene are SGHRS and YFSETQ. Trimming removed 0 bases from V and 6 bases from J, with 13 bases in between. The CDR3 protein is CASSLGQADGNEQFF. CDR3 nucleotide sequence: TGCGCCAGCAGCTTGGGCCAGGCGGATGGCAATGAGCAGTTCTTC.

This clonotype appeared a few times. J is TRBJ2-2 and V is TRBV4-3; maybe TRBD2 (5 bases). V shed 3 bases and J shed 7 bases, with 15 bases lying between them. The length of the CDR3 is 15 residues. Per germline, CDR1 LGHNA and CDR2 YSLEER. The CDR3 sequence is CASSQDPRGGGELFF. DNA for the CDR3: TGCGCCAGCAGCCAGGACCCACGGGGTGGCGGGGAGCTGTTTTTT.

The V call is TRBV7-2, the J call TRBJ2-1; TRBD2 aligns across 8 bases. Germline CDR1 SGHTA, CDR2 FQGNSA. This CDR3 is built from 15 residues. Unmatched junction bases numbered 9, after V lost 4 bases and J lost 7 bases. CDR3 coding DNA: TGTGCCAGCAGCTGGGGGCGGGGCGGGAGGAATGAGCAGTTCTTC. This codes for CASSWGRGGRNEQFF.

This clonotype was found a few times. The rearrangement links TRBV7-2 to TRBJ2-5; 7 positions match TRBD2. Germline CDR1 SGHTA, CDR2 FQGNSA. J lost 3 bases, V lost 1 base, and 8 bases had no gene match. There are 16 residues in the CDR3. The CDR3 coding sequence is TGTGCCAGCAGCTTAGGGCTGCGGGAGCGAGAAGAGACCCAGTACTTC. This codes for CASSLGLREREETQYF.

This clonotype was picked up a small number of times. V is TRBV7-8 and J is TRBJ2-2; either TRBD1 or TRBD2 may supply D (5 bases each). V was cut by 1 base and J by 6 bases, with 12 bases left in between. CDR3 length: 15 amino acids. From germline, CDR1 is SGHVS and CDR2 FQNEAQ. This chain's CDR3 is CASSLVGTEAGELFF. In nucleotides, the CDR3 is TGTGCCAGCAGCTTAGTCGGGACGGAAGCCGGGGAGCTGTTTTTT.

This clonotype was seen ten or more times. This chain connects TRBV5-1 to TRBJ2-2; D gene uncertain. CDR1 and CDR2 (germline): SGHRS, YFSETQ. V was clipped by 3 bases and J by 5 bases, with 8 bases between them. CDR3 size: 13 residues. The CDR3 spells CASSWTETGELFF. The CDR3 DNA is TGCGCCAGCAGCTGGACCGAAACCGGGGAGCTGTTTTTT. Using reference TRBV5-1 and TRBJ2-2 for the parts outside the CDR3, the full variable domain is KAGVTQTPRYLIKTRGQQVTLSCSPISGHRSVSWYQQTPGQGLQFLFEYFSETQRNKGNFPGRFSGRQFSNSRSEMNVSTLELGDSALYLCASSWTETGELFFGEGSRLTVL.

This clonotype has a handful of counts. The J gene is TRBJ2-7, the V gene TRBV12-3 or TRBV12-4, with 8 bases lining up with TRBD1. This CDR3 has 14 residues. Unmatched junction bases numbered 7, after V lost 5 bases and J lost 4 bases. As DNA, the CDR3 is TGTGCCAGCAGTAGCGACAGGGGTCGGTACGAGCAGTACTTC. As protein: CASSSDRGRYEQYF.

CDR3 loop: CASSSSLRGDRERGYTF. The CDR3 coding sequence is TGTGCCAGCAGCTCCTCCCTGCGTGGGGACAGGGAAAGGGGCTACACCTTC. The chain joins TRBV7-9 to TRBJ1-2, with TRBD1 matching over 9 bases. Trimming took 4 bases from V and 8 from J; bases not matched to a gene: 17. This CDR3 has 17 amino acids. CDR1 is SEHNR, CDR2 FQNEAQ, per germline (reference sequence).

This clonotype showed up just a few times. The CDR3: CASRPGQGVRYEQYF. CDR3 nucleotides: TGTGCCAGCAGGCCAGGACAGGGGGTTAGGTACGAGCAGTACTTC. The chain has TRBV7-8 and TRBJ2-7; 10 nucleotides line up with TRBD1. Germline trimming cut 6 bases from V and 4 bases from J; bases unmatched to any gene: 9. Germline V gives CDR1 SGHVS, CDR2 FQNEAQ. This CDR3 has 15 amino acids.

This clonotype showed up just a few times. This chain links TRBV7-8 with TRBJ2-1; D remains unclear. With 3 bases removed from V and 1 base from J, the gap between germline ends came to 13 bases. This CDR3 has 16 residues. Germline assignment: CDR1 SGHVS and CDR2 FQNEAQ. The CDR3 spells CASSFNPMLSYNEQFF. CDR3 DNA sequence: TGTGCCAGCAGCTTCAATCCTATGCTATCCTACAATGAGCAGTTCTTC.

This clonotype was observed many times. This sequence joins TRBV4-3 and TRBJ2-7; 7 positions agree with TRBD1. Germline lookup yields CDR1 LGHNA and CDR2 YSLEER. The V gene end was trimmed by 0 bases and the J gene end by 7 bases; junction bases not matched to a gene: 6. This CDR3 is 14 amino acids long. The CDR3 reads CASSQDRGTKEQYF. The CDR3, as DNA: TGCGCCAGCAGCCAAGACAGGGGGACAAAGGAGCAGTACTTC.

This clonotype came up a few times. This sequence joins TRBV5-6 and TRBJ2-1; 12 bases match TRBD2. The CDR3 loop spans 17 amino acids. Trimming at V came to 1 base and at J to 0 bases, leaving 2 bases not matched to a gene. Germline V gene sequence: CDR1 SGHDT, CDR2 YYEEEE. DNA for the CDR3: TGTGCCAGCAGCTTGCCTAGCGGGGGGGCCTCCTACAATGAGCAGTTCTTC. Its translation: CASSLPSGGASYNEQFF.

This clonotype showed up just a few times. The gene calls are TRBV7-9 and TRBJ2-1, with a possible D match to TRBD2 (6 bases). Trimming pared 9 bases from V and 5 bases from J, leaving 14 bases between. In germline, CDR1 is SEHNR, CDR2 FQNEAQ (reference sequence). This CDR3 contains 13 residues. The CDR3: CASGGRGNNEQFF. Written as DNA, the CDR3 is TGTGCCAGTGGGGGACGGGGGAACAATGAGCAGTTCTTC.

The rearrangement uses TRBV7-2 and TRBJ2-7; 8 bases agree with TRBD1. This CDR3 spans 15 amino acids. From germline, CDR1 is SGHTA and CDR2 FQGNSA. J lost 2 bases, V lost 4 bases, and 7 bases had no gene match. This CDR3 reads CASSSSTGAAYEQYF. The CDR3 nucleotides read TGTGCCAGCAGCTCATCGACAGGGGCCGCCTACGAGCAGTACTTC.